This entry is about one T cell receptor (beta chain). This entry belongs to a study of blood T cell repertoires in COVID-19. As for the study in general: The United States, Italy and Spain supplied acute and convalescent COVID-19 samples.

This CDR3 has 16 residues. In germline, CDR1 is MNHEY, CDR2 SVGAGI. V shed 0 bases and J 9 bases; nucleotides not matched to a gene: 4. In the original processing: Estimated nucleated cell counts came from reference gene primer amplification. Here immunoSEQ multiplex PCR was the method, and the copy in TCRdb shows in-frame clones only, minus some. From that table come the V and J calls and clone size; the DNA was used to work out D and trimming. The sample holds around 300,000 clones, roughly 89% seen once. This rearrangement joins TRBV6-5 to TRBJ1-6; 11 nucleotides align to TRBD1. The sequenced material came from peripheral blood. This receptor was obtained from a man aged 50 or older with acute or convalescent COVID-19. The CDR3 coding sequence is TGTGCCAGCAGTTACTCTGGGACAGGGGGTCTTTCACCCCTCCACTTT. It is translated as CASSYSGTGGLSPLHF.